A single sample gave rise to the 18 T cell receptor beta chains below, sequenced in a study of shared clonotypes between healthy human individuals. Produced via immunoSEQ multiplex PCR; TCRdb's table is partial and in-frame only. Among about 1,500,000 clones, roughly 96% were seen once, and the ten largest hold about 1%. Material: naive CD4+ T cells sorted from blood. Subset of the sample: CD45RA+ positively selected. The source of these receptors is a man aged 25-40 years in good health.

The CDR3 sequence is CASSLGRMGADTQYF. The CDR3 DNA follows: TGTGCCAGCAGCTTAGGGAGGATGGGGGCAGATACGCAGTATTTT. This chain links TRBV7-9 with TRBJ2-3, with D perhaps given as TRBD1 or TRBD2 (5 bases each). Germline V gene lookup returns CDR1 SEHNR and CDR2 FQNEAQ (reference sequence). This CDR3 has 15 amino acids. The V and J ends lost 1 base and 4 bases respectively, with 12 bases between them.

This clone appeared once. The chain combines TRBV19 with TRBJ2-2; no clear D. This CDR3 comprises 12 residues. Germline values: CDR1 LNHDA, CDR2 SQIVND (reference sequence). Trimming left V 11 bases short and J 6 bases short, with 13 bases between. CDR3: CAGQDFSGELFF. For the CDR3, the DNA is TGTGCCGGGCAGGATTTTTCCGGGGAGCTGTTTTTT.

The V gene is TRBV23-1, the J gene TRBJ1-4; the D is unclear. TRBV23-1 is marked as an open reading frame, function uncertain. V was clipped by 4 bases and J by 3 bases, with 15 bases between them. The CDR3 extends over 16 amino acids. In nucleotides, the CDR3 is TGCGCCAGCAGTCCCATTATCGGGAGGGCTAATGAAAAACTGTTTTTT. Protein product: CASSPIIGRANEKLFF.

The chain combines TRBV2 with TRBJ2-1; 7 positions match TRBD1. Germline CDR1 is SNHLY and CDR2 is FYNNEI. The CDR3 spans 15 residues. V trimming: 4 bases; J trimming: 4 bases; junction bases outside the gene matches: 7. The CDR3 region is CASSVETGLYNEQFF. DNA for the CDR3: TGTGCCAGCAGTGTCGAGACAGGGTTGTACAATGAGCAGTTCTTC. The whole variable domain, remainder taken from reference TRBV2 and TRBJ2-1, is EPEVTQTPSHQVTQMGQEVILRCVPISNHLYFYWYRQILGQKVEFLVSFYNNEISEKSEIFDDQFSVERPDGSNFTLKIRSTKLEDSAMYFCASSVETGLYNEQFFGPGTRLTVL.

The chain carries TRBV30 and TRBJ2-3, with 12 bases matching TRBD2. The length of the CDR3 is 18 residues. Germline V gene data show CDR1 as GTSNPN and CDR2 as SVGIG (reference sequence). V was clipped by 0 bases and J by 3 bases; unmatched bases: 10. The DNA for the CDR3 is TGTGCCTGGAGTGTAGTGGCTAGCGGGAGGGCATCAACAGATACGCAGTATTTT. It yields the protein CAWSVVASGRASTDTQYF.

This chain joins TRBV7-6 and TRBJ2-3, with D uncertain. Germline values: CDR1 SGHVS, CDR2 FNYEAQ. V lost 4 bases to trimming and J lost 0 bases, with 11 bases between them. The CDR3 spans 15 residues. Written as DNA, the CDR3 is TGTGCCAGCAGCTCACAGCGCTCTAGCACAGATACGCAGTATTTT. Protein sequence: CASSSQRSSTDTQYF.

This clone was found once. The J gene is TRBJ2-7, the V gene TRBV5-1; 8 nucleotides line up with TRBD1. V trimming: 4 bases; J trimming: 3 bases; junction bases outside the gene matches: 6. Germline V lookup: CDR1 SGHRS, CDR2 YFSETQ. This CDR3 is 14 amino acids long. The CDR3 here is CASSVQGVGYEQYF. In nucleotides, the CDR3 is TGCGCCAGCAGCGTACAGGGGGTAGGCTACGAGCAGTACTTC.

Here the CDR3 DNA reads TGTGCCAGCAGTGAAGCCGTGTCAGGGAGCCTCGGAGATACGCAGTATTTT. It codes for CASSEAVSGSLGDTQYF. The rearrangement uses TRBV2 and TRBJ2-3; D assignment may be TRBD1 or TRBD2 (5 bases each). This CDR3 spans 17 amino acids. Trimming took 0 bases from V and 5 from J, leaving 18 bases between them. The V gene's germline CDR1 is SNHLY and CDR2 FYNNEI.

The chain links TRBV9 to TRBJ1-3; no definite D call. CDR1 is SGDLS, CDR2 YYNGEE, per germline. The CDR3 spans 15 residues. Trimming removed 3 bases at V and 0 bases at J, with 10 bases between. The CDR3 protein is CASSGTAPSGNTIYF. In nucleotides, the CDR3 is TGTGCCAGCAGCGGGACGGCGCCCTCTGGAAACACCATATATTTT.

The CDR3 DNA sequence: TGTGCCATCAGTGGAGGATCCAACGAGCAGTACTTC. Encoded protein: CAISGGSNEQYF. This chain links TRBV10-3 with TRBJ2-7; the D is unclear. CDR3 length: 12 amino acids. V lost 4 bases, J lost 5 bases, and 9 bases lay in between. Germline CDR1 is ENHRY and CDR2 is SYGVKD.

This clone was detected only a few times. The identical CDR3 is also encoded by other nucleotide sequences in the sample. The chain carries TRBV30 and TRBJ2-5, with D uncertain. This CDR3 spans 11 amino acids. V was trimmed by 0 bases and J by 5 bases, leaving 4 bases between them. The germline V gene encodes CDR1 GTSNPN and CDR2 SVGIG (reference sequence). CDR3 coding DNA: TGTGCCTGGAGTGTACGGGAGACCCAGTACTTC. Translating it yields CAWSVRETQYF.

The chain is built from TRBV7-7 and TRBJ2-5, with 7 nucleotides matching TRBD2. V lost 5 bases, J lost 2 bases, and 5 bases stayed unmatched. CDR1 and CDR2 (germline): SSHAT, FNYEAQ (reference sequence). CDR3 length: 14 residues. The DNA for the CDR3 is TGTGCCAGCAGCCGACCGGGACTACAAGAGACCCAGTACTTC. Translation: CASSRPGLQETQYF.

Concerning this clone: Other DNA sequences from this sample encode an identical CDR3 as well. V usage is TRBV18 and J usage is TRBJ2-1; the D is unclear. This CDR3 region has 12 residues. Trimming pared 3 bases from V and 6 bases from J, leaving 6 bases between. From germline, CDR1 is KGHSH and CDR2 LQKENI. The CDR3 loop is CASSPLGNEQFF. CDR3 sequence (DNA): TGTGCCAGCTCACCTCTGGGCAATGAGCAGTTCTTC.

The V and J genes are TRBV18 and TRBJ2-2, with D hard to call. The V end lost 2 bases, the J end lost 7 bases, and 8 bases lay between the germline ends. Germline assignment: CDR1 KGHSH and CDR2 LQKENI. The CDR3 spans 13 residues. DNA for the CDR3: TGTGCCAGCTCACCAGACATGATCGGGGAGCTGTTTTTT. This codes for CASSPDMIGELFF. Together with reference TRBV18 and TRBJ2-2, the CDR3 gives the full variable domain: NAGVMQNPRHLVRRRGQEARLRCSPMKGHSHVYWYRQLPEEGLKFMVYLQKENIIDESGMPKERFSAEFPKEGPSILRIQQVVRGDSAAYFCASSPDMIGELFFGEGSRLTVL.

This clone was detected only a few times. The CDR3 is CASSLAQGAHGYTF. CDR3 nucleotides: TGCGCCAGCAGCTTGGCCCAGGGAGCCCATGGCTACACCTTC. This chain connects TRBV5-1 to TRBJ1-2; D is perhaps TRBD1 (5 bases). Germline V gives CDR1 SGHRS, CDR2 YFSETQ. Trimming left V 0 bases short and J 6 bases short, with 12 bases between. The CDR3 extends over 14 amino acids.

This clone was counted a single time. The rearrangement joins TRBV7-9 to TRBJ2-6; D unresolved. The V end was cut by 5 bases, the J end by 1 base, with 9 bases between. From germline, CDR1 is SEHNR and CDR2 FQNEAQ (reference sequence). This CDR3 comprises 15 residues. CDR3 amino acids: CASSPEGSGANVLTF. The CDR3 DNA reads as TGTGCCAGCAGCCCAGAAGGGTCTGGGGCCAACGTCCTGACTTTC.

Comment on this clone: Other DNA sequences within the sample encode an identical CDR3. V is TRBV5-1 and J is TRBJ1-5; possible D gene TRBD1, 6 bases. Per the germline V gene, CDR1 is SGHRS and CDR2 is YFSETQ. Trimming removed 1 base at V and 5 bases at J, with 7 bases between. CDR3 size: 13 residues. The CDR3 reads CASSLRGDQPQHF. CDR3 nucleotides: TGCGCCAGCAGCTTGAGGGGGGATCAGCCCCAGCATTTT.

The CDR3 is CASSLEGLITEAFF. For the CDR3, the DNA is TGCGCCAGCAGCTTGGAAGGGCTCATCACTGAAGCTTTCTTT. The chain joins TRBV5-1 to TRBJ1-1; no clear D. V lost 0 bases and J 4 bases, leaving 10 bases between the germline ends. This CDR3 is 14 amino acids long. From germline, CDR1 is SGHRS and CDR2 YFSETQ.